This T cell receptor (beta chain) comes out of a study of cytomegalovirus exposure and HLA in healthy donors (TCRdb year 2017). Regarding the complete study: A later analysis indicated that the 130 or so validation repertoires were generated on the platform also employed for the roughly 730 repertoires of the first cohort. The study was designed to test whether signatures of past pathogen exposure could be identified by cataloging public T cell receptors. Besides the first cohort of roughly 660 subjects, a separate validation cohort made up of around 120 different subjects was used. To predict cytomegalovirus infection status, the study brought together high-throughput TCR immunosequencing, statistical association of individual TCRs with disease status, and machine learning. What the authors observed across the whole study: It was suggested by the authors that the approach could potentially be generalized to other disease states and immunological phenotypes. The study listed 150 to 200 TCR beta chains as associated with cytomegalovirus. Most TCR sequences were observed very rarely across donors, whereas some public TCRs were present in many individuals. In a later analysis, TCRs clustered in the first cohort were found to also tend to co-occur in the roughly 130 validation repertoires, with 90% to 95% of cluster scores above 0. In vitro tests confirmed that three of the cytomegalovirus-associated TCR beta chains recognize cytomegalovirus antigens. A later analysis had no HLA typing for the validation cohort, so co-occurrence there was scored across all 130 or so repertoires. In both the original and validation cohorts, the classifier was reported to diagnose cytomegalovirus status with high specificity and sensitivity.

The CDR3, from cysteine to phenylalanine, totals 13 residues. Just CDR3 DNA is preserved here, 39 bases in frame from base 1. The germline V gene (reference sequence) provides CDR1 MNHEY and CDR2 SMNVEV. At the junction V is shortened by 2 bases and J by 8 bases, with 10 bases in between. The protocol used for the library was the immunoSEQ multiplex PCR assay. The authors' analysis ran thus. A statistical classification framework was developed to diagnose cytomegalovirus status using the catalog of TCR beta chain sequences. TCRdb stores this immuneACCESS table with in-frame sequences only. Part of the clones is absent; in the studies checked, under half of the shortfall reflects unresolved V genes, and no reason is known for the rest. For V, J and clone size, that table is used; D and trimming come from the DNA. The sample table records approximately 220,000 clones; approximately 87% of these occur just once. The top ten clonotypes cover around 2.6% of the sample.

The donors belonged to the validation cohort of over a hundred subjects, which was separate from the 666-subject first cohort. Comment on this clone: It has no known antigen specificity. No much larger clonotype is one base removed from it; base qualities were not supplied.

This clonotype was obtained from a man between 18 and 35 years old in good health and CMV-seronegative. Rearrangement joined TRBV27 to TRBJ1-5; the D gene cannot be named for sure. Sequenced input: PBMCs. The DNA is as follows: TGTGCCAGCAGTTTAAGTGGTCGGGAGCCCCAGCATTTT. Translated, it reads CASSLSGREPQHF.